This T cell receptor beta chain was captured by sequencing in a study of blood T cell repertoires in COVID-19. About the research overall: Samples came from the United States, Italy and Spain, spanning acute and convalescent COVID-19. Sample material is recorded as cDNA or gDNA derived from T cells, B-cell-depleted T cells, or PBMCs.

Germline values: CDR1 MNHEY, CDR2 SMNVEV (reference sequence). The CDR3 is 14 amino acids. Trimming took 6 bases from V and 1 from J, leaving 12 bases between them. In the study's own analysis: Nucleated cell number was recorded as an estimate derived from reference gene primer amplification. Libraries were prepared by immunoSEQ multiplex PCR; TCRdb keeps only in-frame clonotypes and omits some of them. V, J and clone size reflect that table, while D and trimming were determined from the DNA. The data show 200,000 to 250,000 clones, under 90% seen once. V gene TRBV27 combines with J gene TRBJ1-1; D is uncertain. Sequencing input: peripheral blood. The source is an elderly woman with acute or convalescent COVID-19. The DNA of the CDR3 is TGTGCCAGCAGCCCCAGAAGAACGAACACTGAAGCTTTCTTT. Residues: CASSPRRTNTEAFF.